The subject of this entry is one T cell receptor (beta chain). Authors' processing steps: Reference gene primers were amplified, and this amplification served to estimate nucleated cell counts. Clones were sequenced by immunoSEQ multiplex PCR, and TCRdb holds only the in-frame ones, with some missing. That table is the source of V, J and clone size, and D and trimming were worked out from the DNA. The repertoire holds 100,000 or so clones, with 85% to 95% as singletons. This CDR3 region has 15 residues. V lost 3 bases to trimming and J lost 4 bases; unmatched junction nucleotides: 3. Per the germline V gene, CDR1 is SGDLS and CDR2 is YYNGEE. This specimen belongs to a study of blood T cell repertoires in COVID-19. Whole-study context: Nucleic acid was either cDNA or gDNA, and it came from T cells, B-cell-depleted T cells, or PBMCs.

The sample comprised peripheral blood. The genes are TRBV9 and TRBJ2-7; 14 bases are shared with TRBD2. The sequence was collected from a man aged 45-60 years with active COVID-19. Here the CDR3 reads CASSAGTSGSYEQYF. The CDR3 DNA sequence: TGTGCCAGCAGCGCAGGGACTAGCGGGAGTTACGAGCAGTACTTC.